The next 23 T cell receptor beta chains were all read from a single sample in a study of T cells after yellow fever vaccination. TCRdb reprocessed the 5' RACE reads with MiXCR, giving one entry per CDR3 protein. This table holds 450,000 to 650,000 distinct CDR3 sequences, roughly 14% found once. Sample: PBMCs, taken on the day of the yellow fever booster vaccination. These receptors originate from a man younger than 40 who received the YFV17D yellow fever vaccine.

The chain is built from TRBV7-2 and TRBJ1-5; no reliable D call. CDR1 and CDR2 (germline): SGHTA, FQGNSA. This CDR3 has 15 amino acids. V lost 7 bases, J lost 4 bases, and 17 bases lay in between. Here the CDR3 DNA reads TGTGCCAGCAATCAAGGAGGGAGTGGGAATCAGCCCCAGCATTTT. Amino acids: CASNQGGSGNQPQHF.

In this sample, this clonotype turned up many times. The rearrangement joins TRBV25-1 to TRBJ2-7, with D perhaps TRBD1 (7 bases). V shed 3 bases and J shed 2 bases, with 14 bases lying between them. CDR1 is MGHDK and CDR2 is SYGVNS in the germline V gene. This CDR3 has 15 amino acids. Here the CDR3 DNA reads TGTGCCAGCAGTGATGCGGGACAGATTACCTACGAGCAGTACTTC. The encoded protein is CASSDAGQITYEQYF.

The CDR3 loop is CASSQGSTSGLYEQFF. As DNA, the CDR3 is TGTGCCAGCAGCCAAGGCTCCACTAGCGGGCTCTATGAGCAGTTCTTC. The chain uses TRBV3-1 and TRBJ2-1, with 9 positions matching TRBD2. With 1 base clipped from V and 8 bases from J, the junction kept 9 bases outside the gene matches. Looked up from germline, CDR1 is LGHDT and CDR2 is YNNKEL (reference sequence). This CDR3 region has 16 residues.

This chain joins TRBV5-6 and TRBJ2-3; the D is unclear. Germline CDR1 and CDR2: SGHDT and YYEEEE. The CDR3 length is 12 residues. Trimming took 2 bases from V and 9 from J, leaving 10 bases between them. CDR3 amino acids: CASSLGPVTQYF. DNA for the CDR3: TGTGCCAGCAGCTTAGGACCGGTAACGCAGTATTTT. Combining the CDR3 with reference TRBV5-6 and TRBJ2-3 gives the whole variable domain DAGVTQSPTHLIKTRGQQVTLRCSPKSGHDTVSWYQQALGQGPQFIFQYYEEEERQRGNFPDRFSGHQFPNYSSELNVNALLLGDSALYLCASSLGPVTQYFGPGTRLTVL.

CDR3 DNA: TGCGCCAGCAGCTTGGGCGGGGAGATAGAAAAACTGTTTTTT. Protein product: CASSLGGEIEKLFF. The V call is TRBV5-1, the J call TRBJ1-4; D is unclear. Trimming left V 0 bases short and J 8 bases short, with 11 bases between. CDR3 length: 14 amino acids. Germline lookup yields CDR1 SGHRS and CDR2 YFSETQ.

V gene TRBV5-1 combines with J gene TRBJ2-7; D is perhaps TRBD2 (6 bases). This CDR3 comprises 18 residues. V gave up 0 bases and J gave up 0 bases, with 19 bases separating them. Germline CDR1 reads SGHRS; CDR2 reads YFSETQ. CDR3 protein: CASSLDPGLSPSSYEQYF. The CDR3 DNA follows: TGCGCCAGCAGCTTGGATCCAGGACTATCTCCGAGCTCCTACGAGCAGTACTTC.

This clonotype was counted between two and nine times. This chain connects TRBV5-4 to TRBJ2-5; 11 bases are shared with TRBD2. With 1 base clipped from V and 3 bases from J, the junction kept 11 bases outside the gene matches. This CDR3 is built from 18 residues. CDR1 is SGHNT and CDR2 is YYREEE in the germline V gene (reference sequence). The CDR3 DNA is TGTGCCAGCAGCTTGATTTTACTAGCGGGGGACCAAAAAGAGACCCAGTACTTC. Amino acid sequence: CASSLILLAGDQKETQYF.

V is TRBV29-1 and J is TRBJ2-7; 10 bases fit TRBD1. This CDR3 region has 13 residues. Germline lookup yields CDR1 SQVTM and CDR2 ANQGSEA. V dropped 8 bases and J dropped 2; count of bases not matched to a gene: 6. The CDR3 nucleotides are TGCAGCAACCGGGACAGGGGCCCCTACGAGCAGTACTTC. It specifies CSNRDRGPYEQYF.

This clonotype came up a few times. The V and J genes are TRBV15 and TRBJ2-7; D possibly corresponds to TRBD2 (5 bases). Trimming took 0 bases from V and 3 from J, leaving 9 bases between them. The CDR3 consists of 14 residues. In germline, CDR1 is LNHNV, CDR2 YYDKDF (reference sequence). The CDR3 sequence is CATSRDRGDYEQYF. The CDR3 DNA sequence: TGTGCCACCAGCAGAGATCGGGGTGACTACGAGCAGTACTTC. The complete variable domain, with remaining parts taken from reference TRBV15 and TRBJ2-7, reads DAMVIQNPRYQVTQFGKPVTLSCSQTLNHNVMYWYQQKSSQAPKLLFHYYDKDFNNEADTPDNFQSRRPNTSFCFLDIRSPGLGDTAMYLCATSRDRGDYEQYFGPGTRLTVT.

The DNA of the CDR3 is TGCAGTGCTAGAGAGAGGACAGGGGGCGCAGGCACTGAAGCTTTCTTT. Protein: CSARERTGGAGTEAFF. The chain has TRBV20-1 and TRBJ1-1, with TRBD1 matching 11 bases. The junction had 7 bases not matched to a gene; V was cut back by 0 bases and J by 4 bases. This CDR3 comprises 16 residues. CDR1 is DFQATT and CDR2 is SNEGSKA in the germline V gene (reference sequence).

This clonotype was counted a few times. This chain connects TRBV10-3 to TRBJ2-7, with 11 bases that match TRBD2. Trimming took 3 bases from V and 3 from J; bases not matched to a gene: 13. The CDR3 sequence is 18 residues long. Germline V gene lookup returns CDR1 ENHRY and CDR2 SYGVKD. The CDR3, as DNA: TGTGCCATCAGTGATCAGGGTAGCGGGAGGGCCCTTAGCTACGAGCAGTACTTC. Its protein is CAISDQGSGRALSYEQYF.

Here the CDR3 DNA reads TGCAGTGCTATTAGGGTCGGACTAGCGGCTAACAATGAGCAGTTCTTC. Translation: CSAIRVGLAANNEQFF. The genes are TRBV20-1 and TRBJ2-1; 10 positions match TRBD2. The CDR3 length is 16 residues. The germline CDR1 and CDR2 sequences are DFQATT and SNEGSKA (reference sequence). Trimming removed 4 bases from V and 5 bases from J; junction bases left unmatched: 11.

The chain combines TRBV18 with TRBJ2-1; 8 bases are shared with TRBD2. The CDR3 sequence is 17 residues long. The V gene's germline CDR1 is KGHSH and CDR2 LQKENI. V trimming: 0 bases; J trimming: 0 bases; junction bases outside the gene matches: 4. The CDR3 DNA follows: TGTGCCAGCTCACCACCGGGAAGCGGGAGCTCCTACAATGAGCAGTTCTTC. It is translated as CASSPPGSGSSYNEQFF.

This clonotype was seen a handful of times. CDR3 nucleotides: TGTGCCAGCAGCGTAGGATGGGGTTTGGGCGGCACAGATACGCAGTATTTT. It is translated as CASSVGWGLGGTDTQYF. This chain joins TRBV9 and TRBJ2-3; D gene uncertain. The germline V gene encodes CDR1 SGDLS and CDR2 YYNGEE. The V end lost 0 bases, the J end lost 1 base, and 15 bases lay between the germline ends. The length of the CDR3 is 17 residues.

Only a few counts were recorded for this clonotype. This chain connects TRBV10-2 to TRBJ2-1; tentatively, D is TRBD2 (6 bases). The CDR3 totals 15 residues. Germline V CDR1 and CDR2: WSHSY, SAAADI. Trimming took 7 bases from V and 0 from J, leaving 13 bases between them. CDR3 in DNA: TGCGCCAGCAATATACTAGCCGGCTCCTACAATGAGCAGTTCTTC. Its translation: CASNILAGSYNEQFF.

CDR3: CSARDVNRGNSPLHF. CDR3 coding DNA: TGCAGTGCTAGAGATGTAAACCGGGGGAATTCACCCCTCCACTTT. The chain carries TRBV20-1 and TRBJ1-6, with a possible D match to TRBD1 (5 bases). CDR1 is DFQATT and CDR2 is SNEGSKA in the germline V gene (reference sequence). The V end lost 0 bases, the J end lost 7 bases, and 13 bases lay between the germline ends. The CDR3 totals 15 residues.

This chain connects TRBV7-9 to TRBJ2-1; D is uncertain. The CDR3 consists of 14 residues. CDR1 and CDR2 from the germline V gene are SEHNR and FQNEAQ (reference sequence). V lost 0 bases and J lost 8, with 11 bases in between. CDR3 DNA: TGTGCCAGCAGCTTAGCCGTGGGGTCGGATGAGCAGTTCTTC. It yields the protein CASSLAVGSDEQFF. Full variable domain (rest looked up from reference TRBV7-9 and TRBJ2-1): DTGVSQNPRHKITKRGQNVTFRCDPISEHNRLYWYRQTLGQGPEFLTYFQNEAQLEKSRLLSDRFSAERPKGSFSTLEIQRTEQGDSAMYLCASSLAVGSDEQFFGPGTRLTVL.

Only a few counts were recorded for this clonotype. This chain connects TRBV7-2 to TRBJ2-5; a possible D gene is TRBD1 (5 bases). V was cut by 4 bases and J by 9 bases, with 15 bases left in between. Germline-derived CDR1 and CDR2 are SGHTA and FQGNSA. The CDR3 totals 13 residues. CDR3 in amino acids: CASSSVVQDAQYF. CDR3 sequence (DNA): TGTGCCAGCAGCTCGGTCGTACAGGACGCCCAGTACTTC.

The V call is TRBV20-1, the J call TRBJ2-1, with D uncertain. Germline CDR1 and CDR2: DFQATT and SNEGSKA (reference sequence). V was shortened by 5 bases and J by 8 bases, with 10 bases between the two germline ends. The CDR3 is 11 amino acids. The CDR3 DNA sequence: TGCAGTGCTCGCCTCCTACATGAGCAGTTCTTC. As protein: CSARLLHEQFF.

The V gene is TRBV10-3, the J gene TRBJ2-7; D call uncertain. The germline gives CDR1 ENHRY, CDR2 SYGVKD. Trimming took off 8 bases at V and 1 base at J, with 12 bases between the two ends. The CDR3 is 13 residues long. The CDR3 sequence is CAIRASASYEQYF. The CDR3 DNA reads as TGTGCCATCCGAGCGAGCGCTTCCTACGAGCAGTACTTC.

V is TRBV7-9 and J is TRBJ2-7; a possible D gene is TRBD1 (6 bases). V lost 7 bases to trimming and J lost 3 bases, with 10 bases between them. This CDR3 is 12 amino acids long. Germline V gene data show CDR1 as SEHNR and CDR2 as FQNEAQ (reference sequence). The CDR3 spells CASTDRYYEQYF. The CDR3 coding sequence is TGTGCCAGCACCGACAGGTACTACGAGCAGTACTTC.

J is TRBJ2-5 and V is TRBV6-2 or TRBV6-3, with 8 positions matching TRBD1. CDR1 is MNHEY, CDR2 SVGEGT, per germline. The length of the CDR3 is 16 residues. J gave up 3 bases and V 2 bases, and 8 bases lay outside the gene matches. The CDR3 loop is CASSYTPGGVEETQYF. For the CDR3, the DNA is TGTGCCAGCAGTTACACCCCAGGGGGCGTGGAAGAGACCCAGTACTTC.

As DNA, the CDR3 is TGTGCCAGCAAGTGGAACCATCGGACAGGACAAGAGACCCAGTACTTC. It codes for CASKWNHRTGQETQYF. The V and J genes are TRBV6-1 and TRBJ2-5, with 7 bases fitting TRBD1. In germline, CDR1 is MNHNS, CDR2 SASEGT. This CDR3 spans 16 amino acids. Germline trimming cut 7 bases from V and 2 bases from J; bases unmatched to any gene: 13.